This is a list of T cell receptor beta chains from one sample in a study of blood T cell repertoires in COVID-19. Only in-frame clones appear in the TCRdb table, and some are missing; sequencing was by immunoSEQ multiplex PCR. Here the sample spans approximately 190,000 clones, around 84% being singletons. The specimen sequenced was peripheral blood. Receptors were obtained from a human donor in a cohort sampled during active COVID-19. The CDR3 runs from the conserved cysteine through the conserved F or W. Each record gives: CDR3 protein, D gene, V gene. D genes are given only for firm matches.

cdr3_aa: CAWSRPSGSSMNTEAFF
d_call: .
v_call: TRBV30

cdr3_aa: CATLPGRARETQYF
d_call: TRBD2
v_call: TRBV2

cdr3_aa: CASSPRGYNEQFF
d_call: .
v_call: TRBV19

cdr3_aa: CASSRREGAYTF
d_call: .
v_call: TRBV12-3/TRBV12-4

cdr3_aa: CASSPYRTGGDGYTF
d_call: TRBD1
v_call: TRBV7-8

cdr3_aa: CASSTQGLSYNEQFF
d_call: .
v_call: TRBV19

cdr3_aa: CASSLAGINEKLFF
d_call: .
v_call: TRBV5-8

cdr3_aa: CASRPGQAPFDTQYF
d_call: TRBD1
v_call: TRBV2

cdr3_aa: CASSGGHGLQETQYF
d_call: .
v_call: TRBV5-5

cdr3_aa: CASSSNRGLGEKLFF
d_call: TRBD1
v_call: TRBV6-2/TRBV6-3

cdr3_aa: CASGMEEHQPQHF
d_call: .
v_call: TRBV6-6

cdr3_aa: CASSPQVPNSPLHF
d_call: .
v_call: TRBV19

cdr3_aa: CASSSLDSQYYEQYF
d_call: .
v_call: TRBV27

cdr3_aa: CSASPLYEQYF
d_call: .
v_call: TRBV20-1

cdr3_aa: CASSTGGIQETQYF
d_call: TRBD1
v_call: TRBV5-1

cdr3_aa: CASSLGPQGAGETQYF
d_call: TRBD1
v_call: TRBV5-1

cdr3_aa: CASSPSRYSEGELFF
d_call: .
v_call: TRBV18

cdr3_aa: CASNLGGVESPLHF
d_call: .
v_call: TRBV7-9

cdr3_aa: CASSHGRDRGYYGYTF
d_call: TRBD1
v_call: TRBV3-1/TRBV3-2

cdr3_aa: CASSLGSPNNRDGSEAFF
d_call: .
v_call: TRBV11-3

cdr3_aa: CASSVEGVVAGNTIYF
d_call: .
v_call: TRBV2

cdr3_aa: CASSQVGGGATNEQFF
d_call: .
v_call: TRBV3-1/TRBV3-2

cdr3_aa: CASRDGNRNTEAFF
d_call: .
v_call: TRBV6-4

cdr3_aa: CASRRVEPSDNSPLHF
d_call: .
v_call: TRBV19

cdr3_aa: CASSTKGHPNTEAFF
d_call: .
v_call: TRBV21-1

cdr3_aa: CASSLPRDSVSSYEQYF
d_call: TRBD1
v_call: TRBV5-1

cdr3_aa: CASSLSPGVGSLNTEAFF
d_call: .
v_call: TRBV28

cdr3_aa: CASSSGSTDTQYF
d_call: .
v_call: TRBV5-1